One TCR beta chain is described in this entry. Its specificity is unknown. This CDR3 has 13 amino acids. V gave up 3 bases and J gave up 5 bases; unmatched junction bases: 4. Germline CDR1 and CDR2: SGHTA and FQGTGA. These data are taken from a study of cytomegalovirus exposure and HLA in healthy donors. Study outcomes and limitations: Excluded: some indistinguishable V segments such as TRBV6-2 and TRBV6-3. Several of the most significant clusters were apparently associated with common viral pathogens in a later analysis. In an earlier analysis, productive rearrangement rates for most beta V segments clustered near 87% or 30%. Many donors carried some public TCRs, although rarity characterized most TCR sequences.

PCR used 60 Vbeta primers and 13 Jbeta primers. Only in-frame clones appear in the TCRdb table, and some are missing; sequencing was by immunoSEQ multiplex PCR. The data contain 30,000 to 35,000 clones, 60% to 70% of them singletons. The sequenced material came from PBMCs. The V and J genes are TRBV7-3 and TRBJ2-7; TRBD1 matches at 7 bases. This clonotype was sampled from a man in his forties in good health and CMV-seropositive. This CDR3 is CASSLQGVDEQYF. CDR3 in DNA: TGTGCCAGCAGCTTGCAGGGGGTCGACGAGCAGTACTTC. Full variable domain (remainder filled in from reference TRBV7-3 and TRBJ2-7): GAGVSQTPSNKVTEKGKYVELRCDPISGHTALYWYRQSLGQGPEFLIYFQGTGAADDSGLPNDRFFAVRPEGSVSTLKIQRTERGDSAVYLCASSLQGVDEQYFGPGTRLTVT.